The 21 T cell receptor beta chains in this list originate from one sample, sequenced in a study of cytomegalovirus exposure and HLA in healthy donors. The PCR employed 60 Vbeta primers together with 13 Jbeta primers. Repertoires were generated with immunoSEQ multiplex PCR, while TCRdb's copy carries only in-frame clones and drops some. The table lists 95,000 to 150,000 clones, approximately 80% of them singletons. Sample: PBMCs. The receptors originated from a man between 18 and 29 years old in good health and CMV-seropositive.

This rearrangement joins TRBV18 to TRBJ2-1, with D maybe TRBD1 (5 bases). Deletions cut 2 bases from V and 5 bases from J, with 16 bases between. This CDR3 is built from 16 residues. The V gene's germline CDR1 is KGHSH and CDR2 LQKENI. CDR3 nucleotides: TGTGCCAGCTCACCATCGATTTTTGTAGGGGACAATGAGCAGTTCTTC. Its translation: CASSPSIFVGDNEQFF.

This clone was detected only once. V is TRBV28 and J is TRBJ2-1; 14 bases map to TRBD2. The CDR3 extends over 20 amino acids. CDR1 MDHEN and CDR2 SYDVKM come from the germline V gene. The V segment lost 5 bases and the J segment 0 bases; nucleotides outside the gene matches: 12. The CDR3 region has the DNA TGTGCCAGCAGTCCCCAACGGGGGACTAGCGGGGGTTTCTCCTACAATGAGCAGTTCTTC. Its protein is CASSPQRGTSGGFSYNEQFF.

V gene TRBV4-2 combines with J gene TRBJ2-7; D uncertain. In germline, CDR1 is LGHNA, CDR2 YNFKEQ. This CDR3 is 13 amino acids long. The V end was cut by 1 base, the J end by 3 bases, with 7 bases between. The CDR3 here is CASSQGSFYEQYF. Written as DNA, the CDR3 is TGTGCCAGCAGCCAAGGGAGTTTCTACGAGCAGTACTTC.

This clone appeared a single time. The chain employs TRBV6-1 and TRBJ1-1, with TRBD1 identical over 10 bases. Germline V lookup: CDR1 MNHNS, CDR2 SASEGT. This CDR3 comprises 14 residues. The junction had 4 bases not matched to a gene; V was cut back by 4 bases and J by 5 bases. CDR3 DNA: TGTGCCAGCAGTGGGGGACAGGGGAGGACTGAAGCTTTCTTT. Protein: CASSGGQGRTEAFF.

CDR3 residues: CASSTTGGPPEQFF. In nucleotides, the CDR3 is TGTGCCAGCAGTACGACAGGGGGCCCTCCGGAGCAGTTCTTC. V is TRBV28 and J is TRBJ2-1; 10 bases match TRBD1. Germline CDR1 reads MDHEN; CDR2 reads SYDVKM. The length of the CDR3 is 14 residues. J lost 10 bases, V lost 5 bases, and 8 bases had no gene match.

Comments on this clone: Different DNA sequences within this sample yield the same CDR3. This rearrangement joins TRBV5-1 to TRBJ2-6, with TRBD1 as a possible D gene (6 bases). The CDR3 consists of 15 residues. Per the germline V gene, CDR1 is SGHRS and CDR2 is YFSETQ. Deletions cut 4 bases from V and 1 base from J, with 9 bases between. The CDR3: CASSLGTSGANVLTF. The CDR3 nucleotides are TGCGCCAGCAGCCTCGGGACATCTGGGGCCAACGTCCTGACTTTC.

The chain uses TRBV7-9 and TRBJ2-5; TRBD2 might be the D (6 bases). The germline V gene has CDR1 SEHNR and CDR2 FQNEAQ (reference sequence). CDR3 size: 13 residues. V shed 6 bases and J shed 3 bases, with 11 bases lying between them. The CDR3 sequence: CASRQGGKETQYF. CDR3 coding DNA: TGTGCCAGCAGGCAGGGAGGAAAAGAGACCCAGTACTTC.

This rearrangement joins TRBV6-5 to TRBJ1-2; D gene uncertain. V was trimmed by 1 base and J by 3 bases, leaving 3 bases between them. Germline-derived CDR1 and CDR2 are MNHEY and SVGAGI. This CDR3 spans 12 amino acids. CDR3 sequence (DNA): TGTGCCAGCAGTTACTTCTACTATGGCTACACCTTC. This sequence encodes CASSYFYYGYTF.

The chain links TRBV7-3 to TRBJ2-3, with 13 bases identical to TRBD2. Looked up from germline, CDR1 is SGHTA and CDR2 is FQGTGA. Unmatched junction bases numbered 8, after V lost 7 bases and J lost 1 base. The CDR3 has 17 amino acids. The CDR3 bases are TGTGCCAGCACCACGGGGACTAGCGGGGATGGCACAGATACGCAGTATTTT. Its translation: CASTTGTSGDGTDTQYF.

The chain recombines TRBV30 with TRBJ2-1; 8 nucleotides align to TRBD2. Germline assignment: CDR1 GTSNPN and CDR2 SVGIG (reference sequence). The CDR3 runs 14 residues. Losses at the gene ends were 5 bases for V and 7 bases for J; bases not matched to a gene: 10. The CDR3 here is CAWRLAGWGNEQFF. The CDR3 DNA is TGTGCCTGGCGTCTAGCGGGTTGGGGTAATGAGCAGTTCTTC.

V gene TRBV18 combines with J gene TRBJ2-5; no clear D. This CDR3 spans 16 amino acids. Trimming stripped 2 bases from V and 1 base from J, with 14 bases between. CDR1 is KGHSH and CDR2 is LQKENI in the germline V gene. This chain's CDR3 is CASSPTRNQLQETQYF. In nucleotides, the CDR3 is TGTGCCAGCTCACCAACGAGGAACCAACTCCAAGAGACCCAGTACTTC. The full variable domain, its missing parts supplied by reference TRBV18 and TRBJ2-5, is NAGVMQNPRHLVRRRGQEARLRCSPMKGHSHVYWYRQLPEEGLKFMVYLQKENIIDESGMPKERFSAEFPKEGPSILRIQQVVRGDSAAYFCASSPTRNQLQETQYFGPGTRLLVL.

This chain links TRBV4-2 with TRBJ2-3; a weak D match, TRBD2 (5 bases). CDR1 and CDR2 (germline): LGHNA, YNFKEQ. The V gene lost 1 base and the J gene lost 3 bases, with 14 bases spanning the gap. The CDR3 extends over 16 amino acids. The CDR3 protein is CASSQGGAEGTDTQYF. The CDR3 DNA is TGTGCCAGCAGCCAAGGAGGAGCGGAAGGTACAGATACGCAGTATTTT.

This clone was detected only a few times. The CDR3 DNA reads as TGTGCCTGGAGTGTATGGGTAACGGGTGAAAAACTGTTTTTT. It encodes CAWSVWVTGEKLFF. The V call is TRBV30, the J call TRBJ1-4; D gene ambiguous. V lost 0 bases and J lost 7, with 12 bases in between. The CDR3 loop spans 14 amino acids. Germline V gene lookup returns CDR1 GTSNPN and CDR2 SVGIG (reference sequence). The full variable domain, completed using reference TRBV30 and TRBJ1-4, is SQTIHQWPATLVQPVGSPLSLECTVEGTSNPNLYWYRQAAGRGLQLLFYSVGIGQISSEVPQNLSASRPQDRQFILSSKKLLLSDSGFYLCAWSVWVTGEKLFFGSGTQLSVL.

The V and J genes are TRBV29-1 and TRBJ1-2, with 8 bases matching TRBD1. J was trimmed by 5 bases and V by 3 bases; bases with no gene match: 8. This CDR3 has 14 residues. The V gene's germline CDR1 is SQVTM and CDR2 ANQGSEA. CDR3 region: CSVDAQGAGYGYTF. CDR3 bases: TGCAGCGTTGATGCTCAGGGGGCTGGGTATGGCTACACCTTC. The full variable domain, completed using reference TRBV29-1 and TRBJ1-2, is SAVISQKPSRDICQRGTSLTIQCQVDSQVTMMFWYRQQPGQSLTLIATANQGSEATYESGFVIDKFPISRPNLTFSTLTVSNMSPEDSSIYLCSVDAQGAGYGYTFGSGTRLTVV.

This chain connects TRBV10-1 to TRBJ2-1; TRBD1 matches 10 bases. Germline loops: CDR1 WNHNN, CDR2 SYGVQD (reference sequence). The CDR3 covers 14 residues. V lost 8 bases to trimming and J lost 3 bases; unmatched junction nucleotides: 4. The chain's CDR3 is CASSRDRGYNEQFF. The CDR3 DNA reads TGCGCCAGCTCTCGGGACAGGGGCTACAATGAGCAGTTCTTC.

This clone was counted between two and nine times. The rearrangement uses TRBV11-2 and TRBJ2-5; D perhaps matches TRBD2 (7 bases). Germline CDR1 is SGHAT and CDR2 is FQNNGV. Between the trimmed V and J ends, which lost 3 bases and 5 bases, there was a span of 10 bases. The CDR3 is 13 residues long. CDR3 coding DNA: TGTGCCAGCAGCTTGGGGGGGGCGGAGACCCAGTACTTC. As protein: CASSLGGAETQYF.

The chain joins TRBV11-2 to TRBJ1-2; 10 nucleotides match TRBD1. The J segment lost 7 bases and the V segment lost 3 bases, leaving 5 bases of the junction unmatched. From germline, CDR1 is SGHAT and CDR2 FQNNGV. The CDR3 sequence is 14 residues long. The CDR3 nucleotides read TGTGCCAGCAGCTTGGGGACAGGGGTAGTTGGCTACACCTTC. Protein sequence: CASSLGTGVVGYTF.

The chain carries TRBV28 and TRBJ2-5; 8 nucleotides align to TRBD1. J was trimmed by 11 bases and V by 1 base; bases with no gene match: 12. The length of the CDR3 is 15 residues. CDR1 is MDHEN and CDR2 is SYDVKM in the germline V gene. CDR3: CASSLLGTGDLQQYF. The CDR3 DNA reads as TGTGCCAGCAGTTTATTAGGGACAGGAGACTTACAGCAGTACTTC.

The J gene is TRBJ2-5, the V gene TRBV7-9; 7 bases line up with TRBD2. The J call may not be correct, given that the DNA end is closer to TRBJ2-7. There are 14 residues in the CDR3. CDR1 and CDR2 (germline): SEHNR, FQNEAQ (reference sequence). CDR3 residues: CASSLLGGSDEQYF. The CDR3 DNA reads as TGTGCCAGCAGCTTACTCGGGGGGTCTGACGAGCAGTACTTC.

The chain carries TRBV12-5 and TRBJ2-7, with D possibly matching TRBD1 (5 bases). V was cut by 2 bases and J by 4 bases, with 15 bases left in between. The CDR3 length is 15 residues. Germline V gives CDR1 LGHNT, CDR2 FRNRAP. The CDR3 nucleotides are TGTGCTAGTGGTTTGTTCGTGACAGTGATTTACGAGCAGTACTTC. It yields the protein CASGLFVTVIYEQYF. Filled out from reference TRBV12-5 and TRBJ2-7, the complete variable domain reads DARVTQTPRHKVTEMGQEVTMRCQPILGHNTVFWYRQTMMQGLELLAYFRNRAPLDDSGMPKDRFSAEMPDATLATLKIQPSEPRDSAVYFCASGLFVTVIYEQYFGPGTRLTVT.

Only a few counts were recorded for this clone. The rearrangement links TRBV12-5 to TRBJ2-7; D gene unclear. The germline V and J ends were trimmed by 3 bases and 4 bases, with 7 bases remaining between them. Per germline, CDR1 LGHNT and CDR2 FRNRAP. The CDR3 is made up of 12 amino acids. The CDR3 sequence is CASGFASYEQYF. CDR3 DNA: TGTGCTAGTGGTTTTGCTAGTTACGAGCAGTACTTC.